These 27 T cell receptor beta chains originate from one sample sequenced in a study of vaccination and CD4 T cells after COVID-19. Oncomine TCR Beta short-read sequencing was applied to DNA from cultured CD4+ T cells. Via MiXCR, TCRdb re-called the PCR reads, giving one row per CDR3 protein. The sample has about 12,000 distinct CDR3 sequences, 53% seen once. Treatment indicated: approximately nine-day PBMC culture with coronavirus spike peptide pools or control peptides (ViraFEST assay). No antigen has been identified for these receptors. Sequencing input: CD4+ T cells from blood, cultured in vitro. The receptors here all came from a human donor who had recovered from COVID-19.

This clonotype was detected only a few times. V and J are TRBV7-9 and TRBJ1-6, with D unresolved. CDR1 is SEHNR and CDR2 is FQNEAQ in the germline V gene (reference sequence). This CDR3 spans 14 amino acids. The V gene lost 1 base and the J gene lost 7 bases, with 8 bases spanning the gap. The CDR3 loop is CASSLEVVNSPLHF. The CDR3, as DNA: TGTGCCAGCAGCTTAGAAGTCGTGAATTCACCCCTCCACTTT. Looking up the rest from reference TRBV7-9 and TRBJ1-6 gives the full variable domain: DTGVSQNPRHKITKRGQNVTFRCDPISEHNRLYWYRQTLGQGPEFLTYFQNEAQLEKSRLLSDRFSAERPKGSFSTLEIQRTEQGDSAMYLCASSLEVVNSPLHFGNGTRLTVT.

This chain uses TRBV7-2 with TRBJ2-5; perhaps TRBD2 as D (5 bases). Germline-derived CDR1 and CDR2 are SGHTA and FQGNSA. The CDR3 has 14 amino acids. Trimming shortened V by 6 bases and J by 5 bases, and 16 bases separated the two germline ends. The CDR3 nucleotides read TGTGCCAGCAGGCGGGCCATCGATGGGGAGACCCAGTACTTC. It yields the protein CASRRAIDGETQYF.

The rearrangement joins TRBV7-7 to TRBJ2-2; 9 bases are a match to TRBD2. CDR1 is SSHAT, CDR2 FNYEAQ, per germline (reference sequence). J gave up 0 bases and V 2 bases, and 7 bases lay outside the gene matches. The CDR3 sequence is 18 residues long. The CDR3 sequence is CASSLYVTSGTNTGELFF. In nucleotides, the CDR3 is TGTGCCAGCAGCTTATATGTGACTAGCGGTACGAACACCGGGGAGCTGTTTTTT.

The chain carries TRBV27 and TRBJ2-3; 8 bases match TRBD2. CDR1 MNHEY and CDR2 SMNVEV come from the germline V gene (reference sequence). With 3 bases clipped from V and 6 bases from J, the junction kept 5 bases outside the gene matches. This CDR3 contains 14 residues. The DNA for the CDR3 is TGTGCCAGCAGTTTGGGGCGGGGGGCCGATACGCAGTATTTT. It specifies CASSLGRGADTQYF.

The chain carries TRBV10-3 and TRBJ2-3, with 9 bases lining up with TRBD1. The CDR3 sequence is 12 residues long. V shed 10 bases, J shed 4 bases, and the junction held 3 bases outside the gene matches. CDR1 and CDR2 from the germline V gene are ENHRY and SYGVKD. CDR3: CASGTGPDTQYF. The CDR3 DNA reads TGTGCCAGCGGGACAGGGCCAGATACGCAGTATTTT.

The rearrangement joins TRBV2 to TRBJ2-7, with D possibly matching TRBD1 (6 bases). From germline, CDR1 is SNHLY and CDR2 FYNNEI. This CDR3 region has 14 residues. V gave up 1 base and J gave up 3 bases, with 10 bases separating them. The CDR3 protein is CASSEDRTVYEQYF. The DNA for the CDR3 is TGTGCCAGCAGTGAAGACCGGACAGTCTACGAGCAGTACTTC.

The chain uses TRBV18 and TRBJ1-2, with D uncertain. The CDR3 runs to 12 residues. From germline, CDR1 is KGHSH and CDR2 LQKENI. V shed 0 bases and J shed 6 bases, with 5 bases lying between them. CDR3 nucleotides: TGTGCCAGCTCACCACCCGCGGATGGCTACACCTTC. It is translated as CASSPPADGYTF.

In this sample, this clonotype turned up once. The V and J genes are TRBV19 and TRBJ1-2; no reliable D call. The length of the CDR3 is 15 residues. Trimming took off 7 bases at V and 4 bases at J, with 19 bases between the two ends. The germline V gene has CDR1 LNHDA and CDR2 SQIVND (reference sequence). The CDR3 spells CASIQNVGSSYGYTF. In DNA form, the CDR3 reads TGTGCCAGTATCCAGAACGTGGGATCAAGCTATGGCTACACCTTC.

The chain combines TRBV20-1 with TRBJ2-5; D ambiguous. V was shortened by 0 bases and J by 13 bases, with 12 bases between the two germline ends. The CDR3 contains 11 residues. Germline V gene lookup returns CDR1 DFQATT and CDR2 SNEGSKA (reference sequence). The DNA for the CDR3 is TGCAGTGCTAGAGATGTACCCGAGTGGTACTTC. Its protein product is CSARDVPEWYF.

The chain uses TRBV7-2 and TRBJ2-3, with TRBD2 matching 11 bases. Unmatched junction bases numbered 7, after V lost 7 bases and J lost 4 bases. The CDR3 loop spans 15 amino acids. Per germline, CDR1 SGHTA and CDR2 FQGNSA. The chain's CDR3 is CASTISGGASDTQYF. Written as DNA, the CDR3 is TGTGCCAGCACCATTAGCGGGGGGGCCTCAGATACGCAGTATTTT.

This clonotype has a single count. The chain employs TRBV7-7 and TRBJ2-7; 13 positions match TRBD2. The CDR3 loop spans 19 amino acids. The germline gives CDR1 SSHAT, CDR2 FNYEAQ (reference sequence). Losses at the gene ends were 1 base for V and 0 bases for J; bases not matched to a gene: 9. The CDR3 here is CASSLDTKGLAGSSYEQYF. CDR3 nucleotide sequence: TGTGCCAGCAGCTTAGATACGAAGGGACTAGCGGGAAGCTCCTACGAGCAGTACTTC.

This clonotype has a handful of counts. This chain joins TRBV10-3 and TRBJ2-7; 7 positions match TRBD1. Germline values: CDR1 ENHRY, CDR2 SYGVKD. This CDR3 spans 14 amino acids. With V trimmed by 6 bases and J by 4 bases, 9 bases remained unmatched. The CDR3, as DNA: TGTGCCATCAGCTTGGACAGGACAAATTACGAGCAGTACTTC. Its protein product is CAISLDRTNYEQYF.

This clonotype came up a few times. The V call is TRBV7-2, the J call TRBJ1-2; D is ambiguous. Trimming took 1 base from V and 9 from J, leaving 9 bases between them. This CDR3 contains 12 residues. The germline CDR1 and CDR2 sequences are SGHTA and FQGNSA. The CDR3 loop is CASSLVSHRYTF. CDR3 nucleotides: TGTGCCAGCAGCTTAGTTAGCCACCGCTACACCTTC. The whole variable domain, remainder taken from reference TRBV7-2 and TRBJ1-2, is GAGVSQSPSNKVTEKGKDVELRCDPISGHTALYWYRQSLGQGLEFLIYFQGNSAPDKSGLPSDRFSAERTGGSVSTLTIQRTQQEDSAVYLCASSLVSHRYTFGSGTRLTVV.

The CDR3 here is CASSSRLAYEQYF. The CDR3 DNA reads as TGTGCCAGCAGTTCCCGACTAGCGTACGAGCAGTACTTC. This chain links TRBV6-5 with TRBJ2-7, with 8 bases aligning to TRBD2. The length of the CDR3 is 13 residues. Trimming took 4 bases from V and 4 from J; bases not matched to a gene: 3. Germline V lookup: CDR1 MNHEY, CDR2 SVGAGI.

CDR3 DNA sequence: TGTGCCAGCAGCGTAGGTCCCAGTCCACCCCTCCACTTT. Protein product: CASSVGPSPPLHF. The chain uses TRBV9 and TRBJ1-6; no clear D gene. The CDR3 runs 13 residues. V was cut by 0 bases and J by 11 bases, with 9 bases left in between. Looked up from germline, CDR1 is SGDLS and CDR2 is YYNGEE.

The chain combines TRBV4-1 with TRBJ2-7; 7 bases match TRBD1. Germline CDR1 reads MGHRA; CDR2 reads YSYEKL. The CDR3 consists of 13 residues. The V segment lost 4 bases and the J segment 4 bases; nucleotides outside the gene matches: 4. CDR3 nucleotide sequence: TGCGCCAGCAGCCTCCAGGGGGAGTACGAGCAGTACTTC. Translation: CASSLQGEYEQYF.

This clonotype was observed a handful of times. V and J are TRBV15 and TRBJ2-5; maybe TRBD1 (6 bases). The germline CDR1 and CDR2 sequences are LNHNV and YYDKDF (reference sequence). V dropped 0 bases and J dropped 3 bases, with 17 bases sitting between them. The CDR3 is 17 residues long. The CDR3 reads CATSRDITGSDKETQYF. In DNA, the CDR3 is TGTGCCACCAGCAGAGATATAACAGGGTCGGACAAAGAGACCCAGTACTTC.

This sequence joins TRBV2 and TRBJ1-5; 8 bases align to TRBD1. The germline V gene has CDR1 SNHLY and CDR2 FYNNEI. The CDR3 runs to 14 residues. The V gene end was trimmed by 5 bases and the J gene end by 2 bases; junction bases not matched to a gene: 2. The CDR3 region has the DNA TGTGCCAGCAGTAAGGACAGGGGCAATCAGCCCCAGCATTTT. Encoded protein: CASSKDRGNQPQHF.

This chain connects TRBV7-9 to TRBJ1-3, with D possibly TRBD1 on 5 matching bases. The V and J ends lost 0 bases and 6 bases respectively, with 12 bases between them. The length of the CDR3 is 15 residues. Germline V gene lookup returns CDR1 SEHNR and CDR2 FQNEAQ (reference sequence). The CDR3 bases are TGTGCCAGCAGCTTAGCTCTTCAGGGTATAAACACCATATATTTT. Amino acids: CASSLALQGINTIYF.

The chain employs TRBV7-3 and TRBJ2-6, with 8 positions matching TRBD1. Germline CDR1 is SGHTA and CDR2 is FQGTGA. V shed 5 bases, J shed 0 bases, and the junction held 9 bases outside the gene matches. The CDR3 has 18 residues. As DNA, the CDR3 is TGTGCCAGCAGCCCCCGGGACAGGTCTTACTCTGGGGCCAACGTCCTGACTTTC. Translated: CASSPRDRSYSGANVLTF.

The CDR3 region has the DNA TGCAGTGCTAGAGGGGGGACTACGAGCAATGAGCAGTTCTTC. This codes for CSARGGTTSNEQFF. The chain uses TRBV20-1 and TRBJ2-1; 7 nucleotides line up with TRBD2. CDR1 is DFQATT and CDR2 is SNEGSKA in the germline V gene (reference sequence). Losses at the gene ends were 1 base for V and 6 bases for J; bases not matched to a gene: 6. The CDR3 sequence is 14 residues long.

The chain combines TRBV20-1 with TRBJ1-2; 7 bases fit TRBD1. CDR3 length equals 12 residues. Looked up from germline, CDR1 is DFQATT and CDR2 is SNEGSKA (reference sequence). Trimming took 6 bases from V and 8 from J; bases not matched to a gene: 9. CDR3 protein: CSAPRQGHGYTF. The CDR3 coding sequence is TGCAGTGCCCCGAGACAGGGCCACGGCTACACCTTC.

V gene TRBV2 combines with J gene TRBJ1-2, with D perhaps TRBD1 (5 bases). Germline CDR1 reads SNHLY; CDR2 reads FYNNEI. Trimming removed 3 bases at V and 8 bases at J, with 13 bases between. The CDR3 has 13 amino acids. For the CDR3, the DNA is TGTGCCAGCAGTGATTTGGGGGGGGAAGGCTACACCTTC. Translation: CASSDLGGEGYTF.

The V call is TRBV4-1, the J call TRBJ1-2; 8 bases agree with TRBD1. CDR1 is MGHRA, CDR2 YSYEKL, per germline. The V and J ends lost 2 bases and 5 bases, in that order; junction bases with no gene match: 16. The CDR3 runs to 18 residues. This CDR3 reads CASSQSRLGDRGPYGYTF. The CDR3 DNA reads TGCGCCAGCAGCCAAAGCCGCTTAGGCGACAGGGGTCCTTATGGCTACACCTTC.

The chain couples TRBV29-1 to TRBJ2-7; 8 nucleotides line up with TRBD1. With V trimmed by 5 bases and J by 5 bases, 5 bases remained unmatched. This CDR3 contains 12 residues. From germline, CDR1 is SQVTM and CDR2 ANQGSEA. CDR3 sequence reads: CSVTGQADEQYF. The CDR3, as DNA: TGCAGCGTTACGGGACAGGCGGACGAGCAGTACTTC.

The chain is built from TRBV6-5 and TRBJ1-2, with 7 bases that match TRBD1. CDR3 length: 15 amino acids. J lost 4 bases, V lost 4 bases, and 9 bases had no gene match. Looked up from germline, CDR1 is MNHEY and CDR2 is SVGAGI. This CDR3 reads CASSSPRGTVYGYTF. The CDR3 nucleotides read TGTGCCAGCAGTTCACCTCGGGGGACAGTCTATGGCTACACCTTC.

In this sample, this clonotype turned up a few times. This rearrangement joins TRBV7-9 to TRBJ1-6; D is possibly TRBD1 (6 bases). CDR1 SEHNR and CDR2 FQNEAQ come from the germline V gene (reference sequence). The CDR3 totals 16 residues. Deletions cut 2 bases from V and 4 bases from J, with 12 bases between. Here the CDR3 reads CASSLTPQGYNSPLHF. The CDR3 region has the DNA TGTGCCAGCAGCTTAACCCCGCAGGGGTATAATTCACCCCTCCACTTT.